The sample holds a few counts of the clone carrying this T cell receptor beta chain. What it binds is not known. It was RNA transcripts that yielded the amplified TCR beta CDR3 regions. First-round RT-PCR with HTBI primers amplified the TCR CDR3 region. TCRdb reprocessed the multiplex PCR reads via MiXCR and lists one record per CDR3 protein. The table has about 530,000 distinct CDR3 sequences, over 15% seen once. The source of the sample is a study of T cells in Graves' hyperthyroidism and ophthalmopathy. Germline CDR1 LNHDA, CDR2 SQIVND (reference sequence). V lost 3 bases and J 0 bases, leaving 11 bases between the germline ends. This CDR3 has 15 amino acids. Diagnosing involved the use of clinical symptoms, serum thyroxine and TRAb, thyroid ultrasound and orbital computed tomography. Findings and caveats of the study: Most thyroid clonotypes that were expanded above 0.001 also turned up in blood.

The source of this sequence is a woman between 18 and 29 years old with Graves' ophthalmopathy. This rearrangement joins TRBV19 to TRBJ1-1; D unclear. Sequenced sample: blood. For the CDR3, the DNA is TGTGCCAGTAGTATCTGGTTCGGAGTGAACACTGAAGCTTTCTTT. Translation: CASSIWFGVNTEAFF.